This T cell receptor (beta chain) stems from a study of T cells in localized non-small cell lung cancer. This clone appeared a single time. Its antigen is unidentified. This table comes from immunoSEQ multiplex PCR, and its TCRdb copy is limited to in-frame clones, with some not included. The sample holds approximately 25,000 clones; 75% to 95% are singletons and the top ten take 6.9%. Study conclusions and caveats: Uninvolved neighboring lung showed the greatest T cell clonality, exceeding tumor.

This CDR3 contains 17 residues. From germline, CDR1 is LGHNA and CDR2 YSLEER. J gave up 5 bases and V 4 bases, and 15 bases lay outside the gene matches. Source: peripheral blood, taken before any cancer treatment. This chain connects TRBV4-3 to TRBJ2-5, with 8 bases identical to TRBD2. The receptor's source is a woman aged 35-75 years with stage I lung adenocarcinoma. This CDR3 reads CASSPLGGTSGSETQYF. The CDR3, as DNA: TGCGCCAGCAGCCCGCTCGGCGGGACTAGTGGTTCGGAGACCCAGTACTTC.